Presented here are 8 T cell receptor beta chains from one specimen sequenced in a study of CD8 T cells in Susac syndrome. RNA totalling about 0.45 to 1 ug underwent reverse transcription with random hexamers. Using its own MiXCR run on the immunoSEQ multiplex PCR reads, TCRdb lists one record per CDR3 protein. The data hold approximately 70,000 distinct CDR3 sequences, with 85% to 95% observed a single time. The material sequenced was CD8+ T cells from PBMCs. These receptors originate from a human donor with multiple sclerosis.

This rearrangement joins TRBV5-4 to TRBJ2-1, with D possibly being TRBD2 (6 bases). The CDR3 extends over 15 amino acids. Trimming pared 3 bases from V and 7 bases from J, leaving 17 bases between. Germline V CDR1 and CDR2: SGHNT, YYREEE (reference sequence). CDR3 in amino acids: CASSSPGEPSNEQFF. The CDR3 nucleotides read TGTGCCAGCAGCTCCCCGGGAGAGCCCAGTAATGAGCAGTTCTTC. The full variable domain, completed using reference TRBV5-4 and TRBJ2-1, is ETGVTQSPTHLIKTRGQQVTLRCSSQSGHNTVSWYQQALGQGPQFIFQYYREEENGRGNFPPRFSGLQFPNYSSELNVNALELDDSALYLCASSSPGEPSNEQFFGPGTRLTVL.

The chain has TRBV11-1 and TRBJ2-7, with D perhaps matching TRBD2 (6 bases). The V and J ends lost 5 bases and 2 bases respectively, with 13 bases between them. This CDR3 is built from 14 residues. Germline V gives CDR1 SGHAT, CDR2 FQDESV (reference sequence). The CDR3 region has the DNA TGTGCCAGCAGCCCGGGCGGGACCGCCTACGAGCAGTACTTC. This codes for CASSPGGTAYEQYF.

The CDR3 sequence: CATSTLQEGRSNTGELFF. Here the CDR3 DNA reads TGTGCCACCAGCACTCTACAGGAGGGACGTTCGAACACCGGGGAGCTGTTTTTT. The chain is built from TRBV15 and TRBJ2-2, with D maybe TRBD2 (6 bases). This CDR3 comprises 18 residues. Germline values: CDR1 LNHNV, CDR2 YYDKDF (reference sequence). V dropped 4 bases and J dropped 0 bases, with 18 bases sitting between them.

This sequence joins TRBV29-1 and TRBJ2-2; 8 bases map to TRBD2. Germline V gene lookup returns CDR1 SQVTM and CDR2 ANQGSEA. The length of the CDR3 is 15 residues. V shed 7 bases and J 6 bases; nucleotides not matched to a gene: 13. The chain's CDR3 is CSATGLGELPGELFF. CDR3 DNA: TGCAGCGCCACGGGACTAGGGGAACTCCCCGGGGAGCTGTTTTTT.

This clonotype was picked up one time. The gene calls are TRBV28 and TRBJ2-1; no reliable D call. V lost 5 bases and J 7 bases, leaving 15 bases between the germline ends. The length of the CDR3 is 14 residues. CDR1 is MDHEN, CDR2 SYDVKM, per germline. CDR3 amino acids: CASSPAAERNEQFF. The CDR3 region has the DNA TGTGCCAGCAGTCCCGCGGCGGAGAGAAATGAGCAGTTCTTC. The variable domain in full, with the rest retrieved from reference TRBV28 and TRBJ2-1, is DVKVTQSSRYLVKRTGEKVFLECVQDMDHENMFWYRQDPGLGLRLIYFSYDVKMKEKGDIPEGYSVSREKKERFSLILESASTNQTSMYLCASSPAAERNEQFFGPGTRLTVL.

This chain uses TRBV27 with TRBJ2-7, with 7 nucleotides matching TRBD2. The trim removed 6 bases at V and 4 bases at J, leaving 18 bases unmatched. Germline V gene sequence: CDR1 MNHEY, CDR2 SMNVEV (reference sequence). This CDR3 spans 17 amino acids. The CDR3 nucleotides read TGTGCCAGCAGACCCGCCCCCAGGATAATGGGAGGGTACGAGCAGTACTTC. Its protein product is CASRPAPRIMGGYEQYF.

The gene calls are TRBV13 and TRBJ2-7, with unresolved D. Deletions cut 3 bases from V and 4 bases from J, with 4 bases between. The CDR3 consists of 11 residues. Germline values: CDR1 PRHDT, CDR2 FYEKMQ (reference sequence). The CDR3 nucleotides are TGTGCCAGCAGCTTTCGGTACGAGCAGTACTTC. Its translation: CASSFRYEQYF.

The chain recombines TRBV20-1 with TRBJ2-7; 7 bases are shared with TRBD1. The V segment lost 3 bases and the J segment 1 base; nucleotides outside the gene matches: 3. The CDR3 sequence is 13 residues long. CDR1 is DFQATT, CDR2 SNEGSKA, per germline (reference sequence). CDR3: CSASVRGSYEQYF. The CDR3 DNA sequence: TGCAGTGCTAGTGTCAGGGGGTCCTACGAGCAGTACTTC.